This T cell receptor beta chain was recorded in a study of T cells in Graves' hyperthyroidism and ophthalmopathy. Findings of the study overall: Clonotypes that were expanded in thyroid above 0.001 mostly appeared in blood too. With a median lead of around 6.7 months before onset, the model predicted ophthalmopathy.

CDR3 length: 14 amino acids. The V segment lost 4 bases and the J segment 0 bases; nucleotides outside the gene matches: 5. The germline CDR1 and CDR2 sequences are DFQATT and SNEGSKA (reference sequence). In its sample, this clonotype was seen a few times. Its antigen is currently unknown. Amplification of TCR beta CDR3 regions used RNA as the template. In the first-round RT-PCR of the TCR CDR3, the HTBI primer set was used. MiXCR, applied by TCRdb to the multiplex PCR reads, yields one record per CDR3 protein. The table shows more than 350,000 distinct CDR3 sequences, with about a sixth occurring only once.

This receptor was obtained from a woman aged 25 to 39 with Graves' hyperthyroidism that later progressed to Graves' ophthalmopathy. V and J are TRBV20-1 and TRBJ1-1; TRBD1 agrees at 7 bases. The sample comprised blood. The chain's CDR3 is CSATTGLVNTEAFF. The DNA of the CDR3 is TGCAGTGCTACGACAGGGTTGGTGAACACTGAAGCTTTCTTT.